This TCR beta chain was identified in a study of blood T cells in healthy people across ages. Study outcomes and limitations: Age brought a roughly linear fall in TCR beta diversity measured per million T cells.

CDR3 size: 13 residues. Germline CDR1 is SQVTM and CDR2 is ANQGSEA. A second PCR, run for roughly 6 to 11 cycles, used a sample-barcoded 5' primer plus a J-beta primer mix. Researchers report that each sample yielded at least 3 million CDR3-containing paired-end reads. In TCRdb, the 5' RACE reads were re-called with MiXCR into one record per CDR3 protein. The profile shows roughly 790,000 distinct CDR3 sequences, roughly 44% of them singletons. On this clonotype: Its matching antigen is unknown.

This receptor was identified in a woman in her fifties or sixties in good health. The gene calls are TRBV29-1 and TRBJ2-5; D may be TRBD1 or TRBD2 (6 bases each). The tail of the sequence fits TRBJ2-7 better, so the J call may be wrong. Sequenced sample: blood. CDR3 region: CSVDKGGFDEQYF. The CDR3 DNA reads as TGCAGCGTCGACAAAGGGGGGTTCGACGAGCAGTACTTC.